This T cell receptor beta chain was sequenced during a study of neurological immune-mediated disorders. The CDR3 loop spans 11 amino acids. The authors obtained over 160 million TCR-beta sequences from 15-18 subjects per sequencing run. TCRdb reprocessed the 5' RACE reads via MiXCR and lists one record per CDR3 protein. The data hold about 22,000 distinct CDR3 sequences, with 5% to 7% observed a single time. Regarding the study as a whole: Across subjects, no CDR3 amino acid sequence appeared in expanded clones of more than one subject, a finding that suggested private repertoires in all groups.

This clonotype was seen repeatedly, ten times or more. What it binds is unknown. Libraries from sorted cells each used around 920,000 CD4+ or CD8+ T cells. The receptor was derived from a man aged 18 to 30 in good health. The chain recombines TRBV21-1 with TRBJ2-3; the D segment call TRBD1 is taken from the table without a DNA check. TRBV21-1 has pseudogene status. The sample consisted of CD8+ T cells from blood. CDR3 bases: TGTGCCAGCAGCAAAGAGACCCCCAGCCGCTTT. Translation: CASSKETPSRF.